This is a list of T cell receptor beta chains from one sample in a study of blood T cell repertoires in COVID-19. Here immunoSEQ multiplex PCR was the method, and the copy in TCRdb shows in-frame clones only, minus some. The profile shows approximately 160,000 clones, about 88% of them singletons. The sequenced material came from peripheral blood. The origin of the receptors is a woman older than 75 with acute or convalescent COVID-19. Each CDR3 is given with its conserved first and last residue. The D gene is left open where the match is weak. Clone size, where shown, is once, few, many, or a class for clones that have expanded.

cdr3_nt: TGCAGCGTTGAAGTTTATCTGCGGGACCTTCAGTTCTTC; cdr3_aa: CSVEVYLRDLQFF; clone_size: -; d_call: -; j_call: TRBJ2-1; v_call: TRBV29-1
cdr3_nt: TGTGCCAGCAGTGTAGGGGGCGCGGCTGAAGCTTTCTTT; cdr3_aa: CASSVGGAAEAFF; clone_size: -; d_call: TRBD1; j_call: TRBJ1-1; v_call: TRBV6-4
cdr3_nt: TGCAGCGTTGGAGGTGTTGAAAACTATGGCTACACCTTC; cdr3_aa: CSVGGVENYGYTF; clone_size: -; d_call: -; j_call: TRBJ1-2; v_call: TRBV29-1
cdr3_nt: TGTGCCAGCAGTAGAGTCGGGTACGAGCAGTACTTC; cdr3_aa: CASSRVGYEQYF; clone_size: -; d_call: -; j_call: TRBJ2-7; v_call: TRBV7-2
cdr3_nt: TGTGCCAGCAGCTTTCAGTCGGGAGCCTCTGATACGCAGTATTTT; cdr3_aa: CASSFQSGASDTQYF; clone_size: -; d_call: -; j_call: TRBJ2-3; v_call: TRBV7-2
cdr3_nt: TGCGCCAGCAGCCCGGGACTAGCGGGAATGTACAATGAGCAGTTCTTC; cdr3_aa: CASSPGLAGMYNEQFF; clone_size: -; d_call: TRBD2; j_call: TRBJ2-1; v_call: TRBV5-1
cdr3_nt: TGTGCCAGCAGTGAAGGCGGGAACCCCTACAATGAGCAGTTCTTC; cdr3_aa: CASSEGGNPYNEQFF; clone_size: -; d_call: -; j_call: TRBJ2-1; v_call: TRBV25-1
cdr3_nt: TGTGCCAGCAGCTTAGGCGCCAGGGAGGTCCAGCATTTT; cdr3_aa: CASSLGAREVQHF; clone_size: -; d_call: -; j_call: TRBJ1-5; v_call: TRBV7-2
cdr3_nt: TGCGCCAGCAGCTTGGCGACCGGAGTCTCTGGAAACACCATATATTTT; cdr3_aa: CASSLATGVSGNTIYF; clone_size: once; d_call: -; j_call: TRBJ1-3; v_call: TRBV5-1
cdr3_nt: TGTGCCAGCAGTCCCCTGGGGGGAAGCTCCTACAATGAGCAGTTCTTC; cdr3_aa: CASSPLGGSSYNEQFF; clone_size: -; d_call: -; j_call: TRBJ2-1; v_call: TRBV28
cdr3_nt: TGTGCCAGCAGCCCCGGAGGGCGGAAACTGTTTTTT; cdr3_aa: CASSPGGRKLFF; clone_size: -; d_call: -; j_call: TRBJ1-4; v_call: TRBV6-2/TRBV6-3
cdr3_nt: TGTGCCAGCAGCTTCACTAGCACTTCCTACGAGCAGTACTTC; cdr3_aa: CASSFTSTSYEQYF; clone_size: -; d_call: -; j_call: TRBJ2-7; v_call: TRBV27
cdr3_nt: TGTGCCAGCAGCGTAGGGGCCGACCCCAATCAGCCCCAGCATTTT; cdr3_aa: CASSVGADPNQPQHF; clone_size: -; d_call: -; j_call: TRBJ1-5; v_call: TRBV9
cdr3_nt: TGCGCCAGCAGCTTGGCCGGGACAGAATTGGATGGCTACACCTTC; cdr3_aa: CASSLAGTELDGYTF; clone_size: -; d_call: TRBD1; j_call: TRBJ1-2; v_call: TRBV5-1
cdr3_nt: TGTGCCAGCAGCCCAGGACTAACTCCCTACGAGCAGTACTTC; cdr3_aa: CASSPGLTPYEQYF; clone_size: -; d_call: -; j_call: TRBJ2-7; v_call: TRBV9
cdr3_nt: TGTGCCAGCAGCTTAGTAGCGGAGACAGGGTTGGAGACCCAGTACTTC; cdr3_aa: CASSLVAETGLETQYF; clone_size: -; d_call: -; j_call: TRBJ2-5; v_call: TRBV7-9